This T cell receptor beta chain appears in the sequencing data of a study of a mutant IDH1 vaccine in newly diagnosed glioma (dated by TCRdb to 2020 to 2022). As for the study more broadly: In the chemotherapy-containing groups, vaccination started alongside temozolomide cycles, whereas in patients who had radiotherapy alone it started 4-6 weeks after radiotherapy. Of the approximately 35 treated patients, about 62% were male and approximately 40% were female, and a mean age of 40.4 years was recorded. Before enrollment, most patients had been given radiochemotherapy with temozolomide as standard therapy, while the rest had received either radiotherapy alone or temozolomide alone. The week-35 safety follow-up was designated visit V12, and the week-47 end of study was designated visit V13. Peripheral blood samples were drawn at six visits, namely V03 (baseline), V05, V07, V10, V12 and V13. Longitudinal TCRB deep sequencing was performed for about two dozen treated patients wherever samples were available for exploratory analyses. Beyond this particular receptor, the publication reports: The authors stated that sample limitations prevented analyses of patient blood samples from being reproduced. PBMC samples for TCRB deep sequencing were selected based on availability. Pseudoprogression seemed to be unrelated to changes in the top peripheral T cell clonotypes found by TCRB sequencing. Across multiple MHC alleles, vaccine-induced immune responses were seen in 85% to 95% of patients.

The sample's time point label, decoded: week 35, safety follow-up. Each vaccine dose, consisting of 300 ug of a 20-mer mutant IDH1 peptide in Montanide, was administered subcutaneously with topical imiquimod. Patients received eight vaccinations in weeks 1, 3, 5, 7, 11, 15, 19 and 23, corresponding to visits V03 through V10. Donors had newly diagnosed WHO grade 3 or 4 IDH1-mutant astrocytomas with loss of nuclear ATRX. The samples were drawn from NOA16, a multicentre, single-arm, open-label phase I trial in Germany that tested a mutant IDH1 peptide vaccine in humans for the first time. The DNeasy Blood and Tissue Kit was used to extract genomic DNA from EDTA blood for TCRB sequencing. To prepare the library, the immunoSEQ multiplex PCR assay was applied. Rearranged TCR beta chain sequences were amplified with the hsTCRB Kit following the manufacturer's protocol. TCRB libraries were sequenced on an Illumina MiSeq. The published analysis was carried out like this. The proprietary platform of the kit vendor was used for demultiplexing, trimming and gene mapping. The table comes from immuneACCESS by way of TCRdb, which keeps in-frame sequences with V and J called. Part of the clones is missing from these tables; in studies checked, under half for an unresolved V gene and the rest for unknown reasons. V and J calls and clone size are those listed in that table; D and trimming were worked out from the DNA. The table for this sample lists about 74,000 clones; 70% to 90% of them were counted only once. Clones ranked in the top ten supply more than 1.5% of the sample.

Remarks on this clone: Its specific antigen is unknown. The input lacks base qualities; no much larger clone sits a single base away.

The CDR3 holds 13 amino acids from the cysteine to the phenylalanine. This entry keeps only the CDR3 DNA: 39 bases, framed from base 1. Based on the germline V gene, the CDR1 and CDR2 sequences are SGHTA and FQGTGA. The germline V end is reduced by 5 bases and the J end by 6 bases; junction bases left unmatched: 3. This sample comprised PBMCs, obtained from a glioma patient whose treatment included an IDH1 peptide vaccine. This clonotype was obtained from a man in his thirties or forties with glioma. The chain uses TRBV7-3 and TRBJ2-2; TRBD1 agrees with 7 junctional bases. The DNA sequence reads TGTGCCAGCAGCCAGACAGGGCCCGGGGAGCTGTTTTTT. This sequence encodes CASSQTGPGELFF.